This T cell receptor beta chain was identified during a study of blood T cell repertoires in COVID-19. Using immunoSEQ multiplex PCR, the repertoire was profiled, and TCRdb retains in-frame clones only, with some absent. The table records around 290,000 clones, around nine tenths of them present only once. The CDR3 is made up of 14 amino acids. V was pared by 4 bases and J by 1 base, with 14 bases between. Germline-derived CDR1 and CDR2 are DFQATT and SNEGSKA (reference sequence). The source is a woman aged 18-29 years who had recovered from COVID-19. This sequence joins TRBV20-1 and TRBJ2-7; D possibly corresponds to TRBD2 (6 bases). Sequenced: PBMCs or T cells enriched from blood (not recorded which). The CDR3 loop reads CSAIEAGSSYEQYF. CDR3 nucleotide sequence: TGCAGTGCTATTGAGGCGGGATCTTCCTACGAGCAGTACTTC.